These 18 T cell receptor beta chains were sequenced from one sample in a study of vaccination effects on CD4 cells after COVID-19. Measured with immunoSEQ multiplex PCR; TCRdb has only the in-frame clones, and not every one. Found here are tens of thousands of clones, 73% of them singletons; the top ten hold roughly 2.1%. Antigen specificity for these receptors is unknown. Subsequent to approximately 11 days of culture, CD4+ T cells were isolated. Every participant took two doses of the BNT162b2 or mRNA-1273 vaccine. Sequenced here: CD4+ T cells from PBMCs cultured without peptide, sampled after COVID-19 vaccination. The receptors shown here come from a human donor who received a COVID-19 vaccine.

The rearrangement uses TRBV19 and TRBJ1-5; 8 bases are a match to TRBD1. The trim removed 2 bases at V and 6 bases at J, leaving 6 bases unmatched. CDR1 LNHDA and CDR2 SQIVND come from the germline V gene (reference sequence). The CDR3 loop spans 15 amino acids. The CDR3 DNA reads TGTGCCAGTAGTATACTGGCAGGGGGCAGTCAGCCCCAGCATTTT. Translation: CASSILAGGSQPQHF.

The V call is TRBV28, the J call TRBJ1-2, with D hard to call. The ends were cut back, 2 bases at V and 4 bases at J, with 23 bases in the middle. The CDR3 runs to 18 residues. Germline V gene data show CDR1 as MDHEN and CDR2 as SYDVKM. The CDR3 sequence: CASSLMGSLGVFGYGYTF. CDR3 DNA: TGTGCCAGCAGTTTAATGGGCTCGCTCGGGGTCTTTGGCTATGGCTACACCTTC.

This clone showed up just a few times. This chain joins TRBV15 and TRBJ1-1; TRBD1 might be the D (6 bases). V gave up 2 bases and J gave up 5 bases, with 15 bases separating them. CDR3 length equals 15 residues. Germline V gene data show CDR1 as LNHNV and CDR2 as YYDKDF (reference sequence). CDR3 region: CATSRLQEGGTEAFF. CDR3 nucleotides: TGTGCCACCAGCAGACTACAGGAGGGGGGGACTGAAGCTTTCTTT.

The rearrangement links TRBV24-1 to TRBJ2-2; 9 bases match TRBD1. Germline V gene data show CDR1 as KGHDR and CDR2 as SFDVKD. V lost 3 bases to trimming and J lost 4 bases; unmatched junction nucleotides: 5. The CDR3 length is 16 residues. CDR3 in amino acids: CATSDPGTGPTGELFF. CDR3 sequence (DNA): TGTGCCACCAGTGATCCCGGGACAGGGCCCACCGGGGAGCTGTTTTTT.

The chain links TRBV19 to TRBJ1-2; 8 bases are a match to TRBD1. Trimming cost V 10 bases and J 7 bases; bases outside gene matches: 20. The CDR3 covers 16 residues. CDR1 is LNHDA and CDR2 is SQIVND in the germline V gene (reference sequence). The CDR3 coding sequence is TGTGCCACCTATTCGTCGGACAGGGCCCCCCTGAGTGGCTACACCTTC. It is translated as CATYSSDRAPLSGYTF.

The rearrangement links TRBV7-3 to TRBJ2-6; possible D gene TRBD2, 7 bases. This CDR3 is built from 16 residues. Trimming pared 4 bases from V and 2 bases from J, leaving 12 bases between. Germline CDR1 is SGHTA and CDR2 is FQGTGA. The CDR3 is CASSSRGAAGANVLTF. DNA of the CDR3: TGTGCCAGCAGCTCCCGGGGGGCTGCTGGGGCCAACGTCCTGACTTTC.

This clone has only a few counts. The rearrangement joins TRBV20-1 to TRBJ2-4, with TRBD2 matching over 13 bases. This CDR3 is built from 17 residues. V shed 3 bases and J 0 bases; nucleotides not matched to a gene: 5. CDR1 is DFQATT, CDR2 SNEGSKA, per germline (reference sequence). The CDR3 here is CSASWTSGGLAKNIQYF. The CDR3 coding sequence is TGCAGTGCTAGTTGGACTAGCGGGGGACTAGCCAAAAACATTCAGTACTTC.

J is TRBJ2-6 and V is TRBV3-1 (or the pseudogene TRBV3-2), with 8 bases aligning to TRBD1. Germline CDR1 LGHDT, CDR2 YNNKEL (reference sequence). The J segment lost 3 bases and the V segment lost 4 bases, leaving 8 bases of the junction unmatched. The CDR3 has 17 amino acids. CDR3 bases: TGTGCCAGCAGCCTAGAATTCAGGGGGCTTGGGGCCAACGTCCTGACTTTC. Encoded protein: CASSLEFRGLGANVLTF.

This chain connects TRBV6-2 or TRBV6-3 to TRBJ2-2; D is ambiguous. The germline V gene encodes CDR1 MNHEY and CDR2 SVGEGT. V was shortened by 2 bases and J by 2 bases, with 9 bases between the two germline ends. CDR3 length: 15 amino acids. Written as DNA, the CDR3 is TGTGCCAGCAGTTACGGGCGATCTAACACCGGGGAGCTGTTTTTT. It encodes CASSYGRSNTGELFF.

The chain recombines TRBV5-5 with TRBJ2-2; TRBD1 might be the D (6 bases). This CDR3 has 16 residues. The V end lost 0 bases, the J end lost 1 base, and 10 bases lay between the germline ends. In germline, CDR1 is SGHKS, CDR2 YYEKEE (reference sequence). The CDR3 DNA reads as TGTGCCAGCAGCTTGGGGGCAGGGGTGAACACCGGGGAGCTGTTTTTT. Translating it yields CASSLGAGVNTGELFF.

This rearrangement joins TRBV5-1 to TRBJ2-2; the D is unclear. Trimming pared 3 bases from V and 0 bases from J, leaving 9 bases between. CDR1 is SGHRS and CDR2 is YFSETQ in the germline V gene. The CDR3 is 15 amino acids. For the CDR3, the DNA is TGCGCCAGCAGCTGGAAGGGTGCGAACACCGGGGAGCTGTTTTTT. This sequence encodes CASSWKGANTGELFF.

The rearrangement uses TRBV19 and TRBJ2-5; D tentatively fits TRBD1 or TRBD2 (6 bases each). The CDR3 has 14 residues. Germline assignment: CDR1 LNHDA and CDR2 SQIVND (reference sequence). Trimming stripped 6 bases from V and 2 bases from J, with 13 bases between. The CDR3 DNA sequence: TGTGCCAGTAGACGGGGGACAATTCAAGAGACCCAGTACTTC. This gives the protein CASRRGTIQETQYF.

The chain couples TRBV12-3 or TRBV12-4 to TRBJ1-2; D may be TRBD1 (5 bases). Trimming took off 2 bases at V and 5 bases at J, with 9 bases between the two ends. The CDR3 has 13 residues. DNA for the CDR3: TGTGCCAGCAGTTTATCCAGGGCTTATGGCTACACCTTC. Translating gives CASSLSRAYGYTF.

The gene calls are TRBV14 and TRBJ2-7, with a possible D match to TRBD2 (5 bases). Germline CDR1 SGHDN, CDR2 FVKESK. V dropped 0 bases and J dropped 5 bases, with 11 bases sitting between them. The CDR3 runs to 14 residues. The CDR3 DNA is TGTGCCAGCAGCCAAGAGCTGGGAGCGGACGAGCAGTACGTC. Translating gives CASSQELGADEQYV.

J is TRBJ1-3 and V is TRBV19, with D unresolved. V was clipped by 5 bases and J by 0 bases, with 8 bases between them. The CDR3 runs 14 residues. Germline CDR1 LNHDA, CDR2 SQIVND (reference sequence). The CDR3 bases are TGTGCCAGTAGTCCAACCCTCTCTGGAAACACCATATATTTT. Its translation: CASSPTLSGNTIYF.

This chain links TRBV4-2 with TRBJ2-1, with a weak D call TRBD2 (6 bases). Deletions cut 0 bases from V and 9 bases from J, with 12 bases between. CDR1 and CDR2 (germline): LGHNA, YNFKEQ. This CDR3 region has 14 residues. The CDR3 coding sequence is TGTGCCAGCAGCCAAGAATCGCGGGGTAGTGAGCAGTTCTTC. Its protein is CASSQESRGSEQFF.

This chain's CDR3 is CASSLEGTGRYGYTF. The CDR3 DNA reads as TGTGCCAGCAGCTTAGAAGGGACAGGGCGGTATGGCTACACCTTC. The V and J genes are TRBV7-2 and TRBJ1-2, with 9 bases that match TRBD1. The germline V gene encodes CDR1 SGHTA and CDR2 FQGNSA. J lost 5 bases, V lost 1 base, and 5 bases had no gene match. This CDR3 spans 15 amino acids.

This clone was seen more than once but under ten times. J is TRBJ1-4 and V is TRBV5-1, with 12 bases aligning to TRBD1. CDR1 is SGHRS and CDR2 is YFSETQ in the germline V gene. The CDR3 loop spans 16 amino acids. Losses at the gene ends were 5 bases for V and 3 bases for J; bases not matched to a gene: 5. This chain's CDR3 is CASSAGQGAANEKLFF. The CDR3, as DNA: TGCGCCAGCAGTGCGGGACAGGGGGCTGCTAATGAAAAACTGTTTTTT.